One and the same sample provided the 14 T cell receptor beta chains below, sequenced in a study of T cell repertoires in cytomegalovirus infection. TCRdb reanalysed the reads using MiXCR and keeps one entry per CDR3 protein. The sample has around 110,000 distinct CDR3 sequences; 10% are singletons. Their specific antigens are unknown. The source material was PBMCs, sequenced either directly or after in vitro stimulation (not recorded which). Receptors were obtained from a human donor in good health (CMV status not recorded). Some clones in this sample may be carry-over from other donors' samples.

DNA for the CDR3: TGTGCCAGCAGTTGGGGACAGGGGGCTGGAAACACCATATATTTT. Protein product: CASSWGQGAGNTIYF. V is TRBV28 and J is TRBJ1-3; 11 bases are a match to TRBD1. Germline CDR1 and CDR2: MDHEN and SYDVKM. V lost 4 bases to trimming and J lost 2 bases; unmatched junction nucleotides: 1. This CDR3 has 15 residues.

At least ten counts were recorded for this clonotype. This chain joins TRBV7-2 and TRBJ2-1, with 9 bases that match TRBD2. The CDR3 has 15 amino acids. Germline CDR1 reads SGHTA; CDR2 reads FQGNSA. J gave up 4 bases and V 5 bases, and 6 bases lay outside the gene matches. CDR3 protein: CASSPPGLAYNEQFF. DNA of the CDR3: TGTGCCAGCAGCCCGCCGGGACTAGCTTACAATGAGCAGTTCTTC.

This clonotype was seen ten or more times. The chain couples TRBV7-2 to TRBJ1-1; tentative D call: TRBD1 (6 bases). Trimming removed 5 bases at V and 10 bases at J, with 14 bases between. The CDR3 runs to 12 residues. Germline-derived CDR1 and CDR2 are SGHTA and FQGNSA. The CDR3 sequence is CASSINREPAFF. CDR3 nucleotides: TGTGCCAGCAGCATTAACAGGGAACCAGCTTTCTTT.

In this sample, this clonotype turned up many times. V gene TRBV12-3 or TRBV12-4 combines with J gene TRBJ1-6, with D uncertain. The CDR3 extends over 14 amino acids. Trimming pared 1 base from V and 5 bases from J, leaving 6 bases between. The CDR3 loop reads CASSLEPDNSPLHF. In DNA form, the CDR3 reads TGTGCCAGCAGTTTAGAACCTGATAATTCACCCCTCCACTTT.

The chain couples TRBV4-1 to TRBJ2-5; 9 nucleotides match TRBD2. The CDR3 sequence is 18 residues long. The germline gives CDR1 MGHRA, CDR2 YSYEKL. V lost 0 bases and J lost 1; bases outside the gene matches: 9. CDR3 nucleotides: TGCGCCAGCAGCCAAGATTCGGGCCTAGCGGGACTCCAAGAGACCCAGTACTTC. Encoded protein: CASSQDSGLAGLQETQYF.

The CDR3 here is CASRSSGRVYEQYF. The CDR3 DNA reads TGTGCCAGCAGGTCTAGCGGGAGAGTTTACGAGCAGTACTTC. The rearrangement links TRBV25-1 to TRBJ2-7, with 10 bases aligning to TRBD2. This CDR3 spans 14 amino acids. V shed 6 bases, J shed 4 bases, and the junction held 6 bases outside the gene matches. Germline loops: CDR1 MGHDK, CDR2 SYGVNS.

Concerning this clonotype itself: This sequence may be a read error, since a much larger clone differs from it by one base. The rearrangement links TRBV7-6 to TRBJ2-5; tentative D call: TRBD1 (6 bases). The CDR3 extends over 18 amino acids. Germline V gene data show CDR1 as SGHVS and CDR2 as FNYEAQ. CDR3: CATSRANRAVISKETQYF. The CDR3 DNA reads as TGTGCCACCAGCCGGGCCAACAGGGCGGTGATCTCCAAAGAGACCCAGTACTTC.

A few counts support this clonotype. This chain joins TRBV7-9 and TRBJ1-1; no clear D. Trimming pared 4 bases from V and 6 bases from J, leaving 18 bases between. Germline loops: CDR1 SEHNR, CDR2 FQNEAQ (reference sequence). The CDR3 spans 15 residues. CDR3 sequence (DNA): TGTGCCAGCAGCTACACCGGGTTAACCGGGGCTGAAGCTTTCTTT. It translates to CASSYTGLTGAEAFF.

Ten or more counts support this clonotype. The chain carries TRBV4-1 and TRBJ2-4, with TRBD2 matching over 8 bases. This CDR3 has 17 residues. Germline V gene sequence: CDR1 MGHRA, CDR2 YSYEKL. V lost 2 bases to trimming and J lost 0 bases; unmatched junction nucleotides: 6. CDR3 amino acids: CASSQPGTRLAKNIQYF. CDR3 bases: TGCGCCAGCAGCCAACCCGGGACTAGATTAGCCAAAAACATTCAGTACTTC.

The chain couples TRBV5-6 to TRBJ2-3, with TRBD1 as a possible D gene (6 bases). The V gene lost 4 bases and the J gene lost 2 bases, with 17 bases spanning the gap. CDR1 is SGHDT and CDR2 is YYEEEE in the germline V gene. CDR3 length: 16 residues. The CDR3 nucleotides read TGTGCCAGCAGCCCAACGTGGACAGAGGACACAGATACGCAGTATTTT. Translated: CASSPTWTEDTDTQYF.

This clonotype was counted ten times or more. The rearrangement links TRBV7-9 to TRBJ1-5, with D unresolved. This CDR3 has 14 amino acids. The germline V gene has CDR1 SEHNR and CDR2 FQNEAQ (reference sequence). The germline V and J ends were trimmed by 5 bases and 0 bases, with 8 bases remaining between them. CDR3 in amino acids: CASSQTDSNQPQHF. CDR3 DNA sequence: TGTGCCAGCAGCCAGACGGATAGCAATCAGCCCCAGCATTTT.

The chain uses TRBV12-5 and TRBJ1-3; tentatively, D is TRBD1 (5 bases). Germline V gene data show CDR1 as LGHNT and CDR2 as FRNRAP. The CDR3 is 15 amino acids. Trimming pared 1 base from V and 3 bases from J, leaving 10 bases between. This CDR3 is CASGLGRESGNTIYF. The DNA of the CDR3 is TGTGCTAGTGGTTTGGGCAGGGAGAGTGGAAACACCATATATTTT.

This clonotype appeared many times. This sequence joins TRBV11-2 and TRBJ2-5; TRBD2 matches at 13 bases. The CDR3 is 17 residues long. Germline loops: CDR1 SGHAT, CDR2 FQNNGV. V was pared by 5 bases and J by 2 bases, with 8 bases of the junction left unmatched. CDR3 amino acids: CASSTGTSGIIQETQYF. CDR3 nucleotide sequence: TGTGCCAGCAGCACCGGGACTAGCGGGATTATACAAGAGACCCAGTACTTC.

This clonotype was picked up many times. This chain links TRBV7-2 with TRBJ1-2; 9 bases line up with TRBD1. V was clipped by 1 base and J by 8 bases; unmatched bases: 5. This CDR3 is 14 amino acids long. CDR1 is SGHTA and CDR2 is FQGNSA in the germline V gene. The CDR3 DNA is TGTGCCAGCAGCTTAGGCCGGACAGGGGAAGGCTACACCTTC. Translating gives CASSLGRTGEGYTF.